This T cell receptor (beta chain) was captured by sequencing in a study of shared T cell receptors in the human thymus. The assay was immunoSEQ multiplex PCR, and TCRdb's table has in-frame clones only and misses some. The sample has about 380,000 clones; approximately 95% are singletons. Sequenced sample: thymocytes. This receptor was identified in a human donor.

CDR3 nucleotide sequence: TGCGCCAGCAGCCAAGCCAGGGGGCGGGAGCAGTTCTTC. The encoded protein is CASSQARGREQFF. This sequence joins TRBV4-3 and TRBJ2-1; 8 bases map to TRBD1. CDR3 length: 13 residues. Germline CDR1 is LGHNA and CDR2 is YSLEER. V was clipped by 1 base and J by 10 bases; unmatched bases: 3.